This TCR beta chain was retrieved from a study of T-cell reconstitution after alpha-beta-depleted transplantation in children. There are many counts of this clonotype. As it was prepared, the TCRbeta library received unique molecular identifiers. Using its own MiXCR run on the PCR reads, TCRdb lists one record per CDR3 protein. The sample has about 230,000 distinct CDR3 sequences, more than 10% seen once; the top ten hold around 2.8%. V lost 7 bases and J 2 bases, leaving 18 bases between the germline ends. CDR1 is MDHEN and CDR2 is SYDVKM in the germline V gene. This CDR3 is built from 15 residues. This TCR was sampled from a human donor who donated a stem cell graft to a child with acute lymphoblastic leukemia. This chain uses TRBV28 with TRBJ2-7; D might be TRBD1 (5 bases). The input for sequencing was PBMCs from the stem cell graft donor, taken from the stem cell graft. CDR3 in amino acids: CASTTPRVPTYEQYF. Written as DNA, the CDR3 is TGTGCCAGCACCACCCCCAGGGTACCGACCTACGAGCAGTACTTC.